This T cell receptor (beta chain) is from a study of blood T cell repertoires in COVID-19. For the study at large: Collection of acute and convalescent COVID-19 samples took place in the United States, Italy and Spain. PBMCs, B-cell-depleted T cells, or T cells were the source of the cDNA or gDNA that made up the material.

Germline V gene data show CDR1 as LNHDA and CDR2 as SQIVND (reference sequence). The CDR3 totals 15 residues. Trimming at V came to 4 bases and at J to 7 bases, leaving 10 bases not matched to a gene. Here immunoSEQ multiplex PCR was the method, and the copy in TCRdb shows in-frame clones only, minus some. The sample includes 200,000 to 300,000 clones, around 89% of them seen just once. Sequenced input: peripheral blood. This clonotype was obtained from a man aged 55 to 70 who had recovered from COVID-19. The chain couples TRBV19 to TRBJ2-3, with 8 bases matching TRBD2. For the CDR3, the DNA is TGTGCCAGTAGTACGGGGGGGCCTAGCGCGTATACGCAGTATTTT. Translated, it gives CASSTGGPSAYTQYF. Using reference TRBV19 and TRBJ2-3 for the parts outside the CDR3, the full variable domain is DGGITQSPKYLFRKEGQNVTLSCEQNLNHDAMYWYRQDPGQGLRLIYYSQIVNDFQKGDIAEGYSVSREKKESFPLTVTSAQKNPTAFYLCASSTGGPSAYTQYFGPGTRLTVL.